Each of the 2 T cell receptor beta chains below was sequenced from the same sample in a study of blood T cell repertoires in COVID-19. The table came from immunoSEQ multiplex PCR; TCRdb's copy has only in-frame clones and leaves some out. Of under 300,000 clones in the sample, 75% to 85% are singletons; the top ten hold around 1.5%. Sequenced: peripheral blood. The source of these receptors is a woman between 40 and 55 years old who had recovered from COVID-19.

This clone was seen only a few times. V usage is TRBV12-2 and J usage is TRBJ2-7; TRBD2, the table's D call, was not compared with the DNA. TRBV12-2 is a documented pseudogene. CDR3 size: 16 residues. CDR3 in amino acids: CASRLAQSTYPYEQYF. In DNA, the CDR3 is TGTGCAAGTCGCTTAGCGCAGTCGACTTACCCCTACGAGCAGTACTTC.

V gene TRBV4-3 combines with J gene TRBJ1-4; D gene ambiguous. Germline V lookup: CDR1 LGHNA, CDR2 YSLEER. The V and J ends lost 4 bases and 4 bases respectively, with 7 bases between them. CDR3 length: 13 residues. DNA of the CDR3: TGCGCCAGCAGCCGGGCGTTTAATGAAAAACTGTTTTTT. Residues: CASSRAFNEKLFF.